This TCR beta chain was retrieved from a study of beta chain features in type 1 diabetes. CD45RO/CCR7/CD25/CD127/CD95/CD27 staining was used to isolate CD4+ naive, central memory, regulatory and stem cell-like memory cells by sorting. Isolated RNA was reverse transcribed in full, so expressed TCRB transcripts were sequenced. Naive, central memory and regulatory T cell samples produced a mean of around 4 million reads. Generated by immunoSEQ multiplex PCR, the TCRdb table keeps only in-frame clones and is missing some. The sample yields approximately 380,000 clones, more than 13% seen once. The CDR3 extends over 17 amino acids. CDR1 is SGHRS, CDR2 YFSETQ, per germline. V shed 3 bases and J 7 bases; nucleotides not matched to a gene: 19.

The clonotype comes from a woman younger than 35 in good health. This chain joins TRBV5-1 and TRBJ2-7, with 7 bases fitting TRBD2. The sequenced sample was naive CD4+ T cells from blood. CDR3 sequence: CASSSVGVTSKTQEQYF. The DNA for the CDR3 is TGCGCCAGCAGCTCGGTTGGGGTGACTAGCAAGACGCAAGAGCAGTACTTC.